The present T cell receptor (beta chain) was sequenced within a study of T cells in Graves' hyperthyroidism and ophthalmopathy. Regarding the study as a whole: Classification by a 13 V-J model distinguished ophthalmopathy from stable hyperthyroidism. The blood repertoire included most of the expanded thyroid clonotypes above 0.001. Model predictions of ophthalmopathy came a median about six months before onset.

From RNA transcripts, TCR beta CDR3 regions were amplified. When the TCR CDR3 underwent first-round RT-PCR, the HTBI primer set was used. TCRdb re-called the multiplex PCR reads with MiXCR, one entry per CDR3 protein. Of 300,000 to 450,000 distinct CDR3 sequences listed, roughly 25% are singletons. Regarding this clonotype: As yet, its antigen is unknown.

Germline CDR1 and CDR2: MNHNS and SASEGT. The V and J ends lost 3 bases and 6 bases respectively, with 13 bases between them. This CDR3 comprises 14 residues. An approximately 10 ml volume of fresh peripheral blood provided the PBMCs. This receptor was taken from a man aged 50 to 59 with Graves' hyperthyroidism. J is TRBJ2-3 and V is TRBV6-1, with D uncertain. The sequencing input was blood. The CDR3 bases are TGTGCCAGCAGTGAGGTTACGCGGATTGATACGCAGTATTTT. Its translation: CASSEVTRIDTQYF.